This is a list of T cell receptor beta chains from one sample in a study of regulatory T cells in long-lasting Graves disease. TCRdb ran MiXCR on the multiplex PCR reads and lists one entry per CDR3 protein. The sample holds hundreds of thousands of distinct CDR3 sequences, 22% seen once. Specimen: peripheral blood mononuclear cells (PBMCs), collected when the disease was refractory, from a patient treated with antithyroid drugs. These receptors were obtained from a female donor with Graves disease. Each CDR3 is given with its conserved first and last residue. The D gene is left open where the match is weak. A row's size may be missing; if present it is once, few, many or a size class.

v_gene	j_gene	d_gene	abundance	CDR3aa	CDR3nt
TRBV28	TRBJ1-5	NA	many	CATAVRSRQPQHF	TGTGCCACCGCGGTCCGCTCGAGGCAGCCCCAGCATTTT
TRBV14	TRBJ2-2	NA	NA	CATIYDGELFF	TGTGCCACCATATATGACGGGGAGCTGTTTTTT
TRBV7-9	TRBJ1-4	TRBD1	NA	CASSTDRGSNEKLFF	TGTGCCAGCAGCACCGACAGGGGCTCTAATGAAAAACTGTTTTTT
TRBV7-9	TRBJ2-5	NA	many	CASSDNSQETQYF	TGTGCCAGCAGCGACAATTCCCAAGAGACCCAGTACTTC
TRBV6-1	TRBJ2-7	NA	NA	CASILLQGVEQYF	TGTGCCAGCATTCTCCTTCAAGGGGTCGAGCAGTACTTC
TRBV7-2	TRBJ1-1	NA	many	CASSPYSAPEAFF	TGTGCCAGCAGCCCATACTCCGCGCCTGAAGCTTTCTTT
TRBV7-9	TRBJ2-2	NA	NA	CASSLVPAWELFF	TGTGCCAGCAGCTTAGTCCCAGCCTGGGAGCTGTTTTTT
TRBV11-2	TRBJ1-3	NA	many	CASSFGAASGNTIYF	TGTGCCAGCAGCTTTGGGGCTGCCTCTGGAAACACCATATATTTT
TRBV29-1	TRBJ1-2	TRBD1	many	CSGSLQGANYGYTF	TGCAGCGGATCGTTACAGGGGGCAAACTATGGCTACACCTTC
TRBV19	TRBJ2-4	NA	NA	CASSILQRGGAKNIQYF	TGTGCCAGTAGTATCCTTCAGAGGGGTGGCGCCAAAAACATTCAGTACTTC
TRBV9	TRBJ2-3	NA	few	CASSEQGSTDTQYF	TGTGCCAGCAGCGAGCAAGGTAGCACAGATACGCAGTATTTT
TRBV29-1	TRBJ2-2	NA	NA	CSVGDIKRGNTGELFF	TGCAGCGTTGGGGACATTAAGCGGGGGAACACCGGGGAGCTGTTTTTT
TRBV5-4	TRBJ2-5	TRBD2	NA	CASSSSGGLETQYF	TGTGCCAGCAGCTCTAGCGGGGGGTTAGAGACCCAGTACTTC
TRBV27	TRBJ1-5	NA	NA	CASTPGPASNQPQHF	TGTGCCAGCACTCCCGGGCCCGCGAGCAATCAGCCCCAGCATTTT
TRBV7-2	TRBJ2-7	NA	many	CASSPNGGSYEQYF	TGTGCCAGCAGCCCGAACGGGGGATCTTACGAGCAGTACTTC
TRBV20-1	TRBJ1-2	NA	many	CSALIMEGGYTF	TGCAGTGCTTTAATCATGGAGGGGGGCTACACCTTC
TRBV20-1	TRBJ2-5	TRBD1	many	CSAAAGQGRETQYF	TGCAGTGCGGCGGCCGGACAGGGACGGGAGACCCAGTACTTC
TRBV7-4	TRBJ2-7	NA	NA	CASSLGSRRGHHEQYF	TGTGCCAGCAGCTTAGGATCTAGGAGAGGACACCACGAGCAGTACTTC
TRBV13	TRBJ2-4	TRBD1	few	CASSLWFRGQGTIQYF	TGTGCCAGCAGCTTATGGTTTCGGGGACAGGGGACCATTCAGTACTTC
TRBV19	TRBJ2-6	NA	few	CASSRYDTGANVLTF	TGTGCCAGTAGCCGTTACGACACTGGGGCCAACGTCCTGACTTTC
TRBV24-1	TRBJ2-1	NA	few	CATSVGGNNEQFF	TGTGCCACCTCAGTCGGCGGCAACAATGAGCAGTTCTTC
TRBV7-2	TRBJ2-3	TRBD2	few	CASSLGTSGGTDTQYF	TGTGCCAGCAGTCTCGGGACTAGCGGCGGCACAGATACGCAGTATTTT
TRBV30	TRBJ1-2	TRBD1	many	CAWSVGGRSTF	TGTGCCTGGAGTGTAGGGGGCCGCTCCACCTTC
TRBV9	TRBJ1-2	NA	NA	CASSSFGREYGYTF	TGTGCCAGCAGCTCGTTTGGACGGGAGTATGGCTACACCTTC
TRBV20-1	TRBJ2-7	TRBD2	many	CSARTSGRQGYEQYF	TGCAGTGCTAGGACTAGCGGGAGACAAGGGTACGAGCAGTACTTC
TRBV5-1	TRBJ2-7	NA	NA	CASSEDGTSYEQYF	TGCGCCAGCAGCGAGGACGGGACCTCCTACGAGCAGTACTTC
TRBV6-5	TRBJ2-2	TRBD2	many	CASSYSRAGGYGELFF	TGTGCCAGCAGTTACTCGAGAGCGGGGGGCTACGGGGAGCTGTTTTTT
TRBV12-3/TRBV12-4	TRBJ2-2	TRBD2	many	CASRLGLAGGGDTGELFF	TGTGCCAGCAGACTTGGACTAGCGGGGGGCGGAGACACCGGGGAGCTGTTTTTT
TRBV6-1	TRBJ2-5	NA	NA	CASSDTQETQYF	TGTGCCAGCAGTGACACCCAAGAGACCCAGTACTTC
TRBV5-1	TRBJ2-1	NA	NA	CASSPTGLNYNEQFF	TGCGCCAGCAGCCCTACAGGGTTAAACTACAATGAGCAGTTCTTC
TRBV2	TRBJ1-5	NA	many	CASSSGRRGNQPQHF	TGTGCCAGCAGCTCGGGACGCCGGGGGAATCAGCCCCAGCATTTT
TRBV18	TRBJ2-2	TRBD1	few	CASSLETGSGELFF	TGTGCCAGCTCACTAGAGACAGGGAGCGGGGAGCTGTTTTTT
TRBV20-1	TRBJ1-1	NA	few	CSARDQGRETEAFF	TGCAGTGCTAGAGATCAGGGGCGGGAAACTGAAGCTTTCTTT
TRBV3-1	TRBJ1-2	TRBD1	NA	CASSHEGQYNYGYTF	TGTGCCAGCAGCCACGAGGGACAGTACAACTATGGCTACACCTTC